These T cell receptor beta chains were read from a single sample in a study of blood T cell repertoires in COVID-19. Here immunoSEQ multiplex PCR was the method, and the copy in TCRdb shows in-frame clones only, minus some. Of roughly 260,000 clones in the sample, roughly 85% are singletons; the top ten hold about 3.9%. The source material was PBMCs or T cells enriched from blood (not recorded which). These receptors were obtained from a woman in her 40s who had been exposed to COVID-19. The CDR3 runs from the conserved cysteine through the conserved F or W. Each record gives: clone size, D gene, J gene, V gene, CDR3 DNA, CDR3 protein. A D gene is named only where the DNA matches it firmly. Clone size appears in some rows only: once, few, many, or a class for an expanded clone.

>-|-|TRBJ1-1|TRBV18
TGTGCCAGCTCACAAACAGAGAACACTGAAGCTTTCTTT
CASSQTENTEAFF
>few|-|TRBJ2-2|TRBV5-1
TGCGCCAGCAGCTTGCAAGCAGGTTACACCGGGGAGCTGTTTTTT
CASSLQAGYTGELFF
>-|-|TRBJ2-7|TRBV12-3/TRBV12-4
TGTGCCAGCAGTTTAGGTCCTTCGTCTGAGCAGTACTTC
CASSLGPSSEQYF
>few|TRBD2|TRBJ2-5|TRBV10-3
TGTGCCATCAGTGATATCGGGGGGGCCGTGGAGACCCAGTACTTC
CAISDIGGAVETQYF
>-|-|TRBJ2-1|TRBV7-2
TGTGCCAGCAGCTTAGGGCTAGCCCCGAACAATGAGCAGTTCTTC
CASSLGLAPNNEQFF
>-|-|TRBJ2-7|TRBV27
TGTGCCAGCAGTTTCCATCAGGGTAACGAGCAGTACTTC
CASSFHQGNEQYF
>-|-|TRBJ2-4|TRBV15
TGTGCCACCAGCTTCGACAAGAAAAACATTCAGTACTTC
CATSFDKKNIQYF
>-|TRBD1|TRBJ1-5|TRBV2
TGTGCCAGCAGAGTGGACAGGGGAAGCAATCAGCCCCAGCATTTT
CASRVDRGSNQPQHF
>-|TRBD1|TRBJ1-6|TRBV7-2
TGTGCCAGCAGTTATGACAGGGTTTCACCCCTCCACTTT
CASSYDRVSPLHF
>-|TRBD1|TRBJ1-1|TRBV7-6
TGTGCCAGCAGCCCTGACAGGGTGGGGGGGAACACTGAAGCTTTCTTT
CASSPDRVGGNTEAFF
>-|-|TRBJ2-7|TRBV6-5
TGTGCCAGCACCCAATTTACAGGGAACCACGAGCAGTACTTC
CASTQFTGNHEQYF
>-|-|TRBJ1-1|TRBV5-4
TGTGCCAGCAGCTTACCGGGAACGAACACTGAAGCTTTCTTT
CASSLPGTNTEAFF
>-|-|TRBJ1-6|TRBV27
TGTGCCAGCAGTTTATCTCCCCGGTTACTCTATAATTCACCCCTCCACTTT
CASSLSPRLLYNSPLHF
>-|-|TRBJ2-2|TRBV3-1/TRBV3-2
TGTGCCAGCAGACTAGGGGGTAGCTGGAACACCGGGGAGCTGTTTTTT
CASRLGGSWNTGELFF
>-|TRBD1|TRBJ1-5|TRBV30
TGTGCCTGGAGTGTACTCAGGGGGAATCAGCCCCAGCATTTT
CAWSVLRGNQPQHF
>-|-|TRBJ2-3|TRBV6-5
TGTGCCAGCAGTTACAACCACCAGGGATATACGCAGTATTTT
CASSYNHQGYTQYF
>-|-|TRBJ2-7|TRBV24-1
TGTGCCACCAGTCGTCCAGGGAACCCTACCTACGAGCAGTACTTC
CATSRPGNPTYEQYF
>-|TRBD1|TRBJ2-3|TRBV10-3
TGTGCCATCAGTGAGGGGACAGGATTTGCGCAGTATTTT
CAISEGTGFAQYF
>-|-|TRBJ1-5|TRBV20-1
TGCAGTGCTAGTGGATTGGCCCGGGATGGGCAGCCCCAGCATTTT
CSASGLARDGQPQHF
>few|-|TRBJ1-1|TRBV18
TGTGCCAGCTCACCACTTCGGGAGGCTGAAGCTTTCTTT
CASSPLREAEAFF
>-|-|TRBJ1-4|TRBV7-3
TGTGCCAGCAGCTTATCCGGGATTAATGAAAAACTGTTTTTT
CASSLSGINEKLFF
>once|TRBD2|TRBJ2-2|TRBV9
TGTGCCAGCAGCTCGACTAGCGGTAGCACCGGGGAGCTGTTTTTT
CASSSTSGSTGELFF
>-|-|TRBJ1-2|TRBV6-1
TGTGCCAGCAGTGACCTGGGCGCCCAGGTAGTAGGCTACACCTTC
CASSDLGAQVVGYTF
>once|TRBD1|TRBJ1-5|TRBV5-8
TGTGCCAGCAGCTTTAGACAGGGTTGGCAGCCCCAGCATTTT
CASSFRQGWQPQHF
>-|-|TRBJ2-6|TRBV3-1/TRBV3-2
TGTGCCAGCAGCCCGCGTTTCTCCTCTGGGGCCAACGTCCTGACTTTC
CASSPRFSSGANVLTF
>-|TRBD2|TRBJ2-5|TRBV27
TGTGCCAGCAGTTTAGGAGCGGGGGGTCTCACAGAGACCCAGTACTTC
CASSLGAGGLTETQYF
>-|-|TRBJ1-5|TRBV28
TGTGCCAGCAGTTTATCCTCGGACAGTAATCAGCCCCAGCATTTT
CASSLSSDSNQPQHF
>many|TRBD2|TRBJ2-5|TRBV4-1
TGCGCCAGCAGGAATGTAGCGGGGGGTAGGAAAGAGACCCAGTACTTC
CASRNVAGGRKETQYF
>-|-|TRBJ2-7|TRBV7-2
TGTGCCAGCAGCTTGGAGAGTCGGTACGAGCAGTACTTC
CASSLESRYEQYF
>-|-|TRBJ2-6|TRBV11-2
TGTGCCAGCGCCGGACAAACATCTGGGGCCAACGTCCTGACTTTC
CASAGQTSGANVLTF
>few|-|TRBJ1-5|TRBV7-2
TGTGCCAGCAGCGTGCAGATCGATCAGCCCCAGCATTTT
CASSVQIDQPQHF
>once|TRBD2|TRBJ2-5|TRBV7-9
TGTGCCAGCGGTAGGACTAGCGGTAAAGAGACCCAGTACTTC
CASGRTSGKETQYF
>-|-|TRBJ1-5|TRBV5-6
TGTGCCAGCAGCGCCCGTTCAGGGATTAGCAATCAGCCCCAGCATTTT
CASSARSGISNQPQHF
>once|TRBD2|TRBJ2-5|TRBV5-4
TGTGCCAGCAGCCCCAGCGGGGTGAAAGAGACCCAGTACTTC
CASSPSGVKETQYF
>-|TRBD1|TRBJ1-5|TRBV28
TGTGCCAGCAGTCGGGACAGCGCAAATAGCAATCAGCCCCAGCATTTT
CASSRDSANSNQPQHF